This T cell receptor beta chain was observed in a study of neurological immune-mediated disorders. Study-wide points: No expanded-clone CDR3 amino acid sequence recurred across subjects, suggesting private TCR-beta repertoires.

One entry per CDR3 protein, called by TCRdb with MiXCR from the 5' RACE reads. The data contain 75,000 to 80,000 distinct CDR3 sequences, 4.5% to 6.5% of them singletons. This clonotype was recorded many times. No antigen is known for it. This CDR3 has 20 residues. V trimming: 5 bases; J trimming: 2 bases; junction bases outside the gene matches: 19. The germline V gene has CDR1 SGHKS and CDR2 YYEKEE (reference sequence). V is TRBV5-5 and J is TRBJ2-3, with 11 positions matching TRBD2. Source material: PBMCs. This sequence originates from a woman in her thirties with multiple sclerosis. In nucleotides, the CDR3 is TGTGCCAGCAGGATGGCGGTCCTAGCGGGGGGCCGGGAGACCACAGATACGCAGTATTTT. Translation gives CASRMAVLAGGRETTDTQYF.